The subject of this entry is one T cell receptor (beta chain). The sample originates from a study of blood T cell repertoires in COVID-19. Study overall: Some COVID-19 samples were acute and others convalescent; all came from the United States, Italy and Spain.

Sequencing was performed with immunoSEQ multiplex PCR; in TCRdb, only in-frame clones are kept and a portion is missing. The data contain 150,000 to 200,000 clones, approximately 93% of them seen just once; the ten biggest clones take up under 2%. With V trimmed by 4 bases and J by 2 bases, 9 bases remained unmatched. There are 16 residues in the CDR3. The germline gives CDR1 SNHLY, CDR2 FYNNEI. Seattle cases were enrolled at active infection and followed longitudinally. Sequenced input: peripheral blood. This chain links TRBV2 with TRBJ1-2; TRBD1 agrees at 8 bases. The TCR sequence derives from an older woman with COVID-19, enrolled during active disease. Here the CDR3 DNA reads TGTGCCAGCAGTGTTTCGGACCGGGACAGGAACTATGGCTACACCTTC. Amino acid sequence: CASSVSDRDRNYGYTF.